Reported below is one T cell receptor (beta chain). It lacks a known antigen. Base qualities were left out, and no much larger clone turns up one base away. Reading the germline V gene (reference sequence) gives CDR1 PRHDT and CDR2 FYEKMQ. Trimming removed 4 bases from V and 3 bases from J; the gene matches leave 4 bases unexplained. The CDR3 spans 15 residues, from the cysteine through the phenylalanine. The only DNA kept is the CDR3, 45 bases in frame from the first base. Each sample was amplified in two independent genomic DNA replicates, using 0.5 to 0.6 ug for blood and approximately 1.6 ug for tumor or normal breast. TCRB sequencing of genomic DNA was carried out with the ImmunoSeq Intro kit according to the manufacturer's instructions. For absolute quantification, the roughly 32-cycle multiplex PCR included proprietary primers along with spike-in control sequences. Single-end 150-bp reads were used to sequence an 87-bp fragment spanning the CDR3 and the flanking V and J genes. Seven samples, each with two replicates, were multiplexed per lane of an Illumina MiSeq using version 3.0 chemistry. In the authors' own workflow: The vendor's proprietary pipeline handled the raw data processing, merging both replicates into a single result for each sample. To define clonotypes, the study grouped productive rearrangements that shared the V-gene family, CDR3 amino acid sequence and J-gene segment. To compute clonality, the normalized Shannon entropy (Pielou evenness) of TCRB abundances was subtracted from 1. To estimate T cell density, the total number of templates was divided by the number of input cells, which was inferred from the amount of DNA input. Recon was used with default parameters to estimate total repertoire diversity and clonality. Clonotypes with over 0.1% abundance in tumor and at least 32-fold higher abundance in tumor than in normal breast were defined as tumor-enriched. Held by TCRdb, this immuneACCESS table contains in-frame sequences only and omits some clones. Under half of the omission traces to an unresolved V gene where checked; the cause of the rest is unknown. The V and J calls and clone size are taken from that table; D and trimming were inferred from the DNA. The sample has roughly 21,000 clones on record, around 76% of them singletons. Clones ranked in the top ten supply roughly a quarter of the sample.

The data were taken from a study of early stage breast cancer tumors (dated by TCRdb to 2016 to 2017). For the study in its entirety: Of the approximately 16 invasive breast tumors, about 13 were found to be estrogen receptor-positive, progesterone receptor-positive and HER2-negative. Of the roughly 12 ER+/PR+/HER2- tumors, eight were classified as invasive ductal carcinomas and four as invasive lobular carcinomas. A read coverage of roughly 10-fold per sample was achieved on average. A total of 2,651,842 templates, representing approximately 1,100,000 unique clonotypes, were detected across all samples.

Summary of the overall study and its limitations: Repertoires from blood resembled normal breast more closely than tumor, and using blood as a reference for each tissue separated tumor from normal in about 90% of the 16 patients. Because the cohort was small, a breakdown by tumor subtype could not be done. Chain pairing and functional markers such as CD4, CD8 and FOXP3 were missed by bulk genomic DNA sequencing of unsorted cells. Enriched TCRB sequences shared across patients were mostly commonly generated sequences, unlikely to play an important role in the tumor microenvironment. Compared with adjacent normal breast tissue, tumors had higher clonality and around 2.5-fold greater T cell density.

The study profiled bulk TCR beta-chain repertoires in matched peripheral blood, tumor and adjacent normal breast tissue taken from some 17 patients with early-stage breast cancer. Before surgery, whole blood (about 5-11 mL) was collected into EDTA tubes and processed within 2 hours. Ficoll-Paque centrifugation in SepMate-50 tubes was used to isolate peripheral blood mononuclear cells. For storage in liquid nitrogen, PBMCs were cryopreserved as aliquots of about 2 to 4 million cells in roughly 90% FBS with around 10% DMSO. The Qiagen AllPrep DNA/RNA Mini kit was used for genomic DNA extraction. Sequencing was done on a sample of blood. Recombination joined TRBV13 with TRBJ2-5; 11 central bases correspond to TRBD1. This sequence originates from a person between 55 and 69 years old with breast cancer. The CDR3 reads CASSSRTGGEETQYF. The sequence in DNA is TGTGCCAGCAGCTCCCGGACAGGGGGCGAAGAGACCCAGTACTTC.